This T cell receptor beta chain derives from a study of blood T cell repertoires in COVID-19. This clone was observed many times. Sequencing was performed with immunoSEQ multiplex PCR; in TCRdb, only in-frame clones are kept and a portion is missing. The sample carries approximately 240,000 clones, roughly nine tenths recorded once. The sequencing sample was made of PBMCs or T cells enriched from blood (not recorded which). The sequence was collected from a woman aged 45-65 years in a cohort exposed to, infected with or recovered from COVID-19 (not recorded which).

The CDR3 here is CASSLGLDSPLHF. In DNA form, the CDR3 reads TGCGCCAGCAGCTTGGGGCTGGATTCACCCCTCCACTTT. The chain links TRBV5-1 to TRBJ1-6; D uncertain. Germline CDR1 is SGHRS and CDR2 is YFSETQ. The CDR3 consists of 13 residues. With 0 bases removed from V and 8 bases from J, the gap between germline ends came to 6 bases.